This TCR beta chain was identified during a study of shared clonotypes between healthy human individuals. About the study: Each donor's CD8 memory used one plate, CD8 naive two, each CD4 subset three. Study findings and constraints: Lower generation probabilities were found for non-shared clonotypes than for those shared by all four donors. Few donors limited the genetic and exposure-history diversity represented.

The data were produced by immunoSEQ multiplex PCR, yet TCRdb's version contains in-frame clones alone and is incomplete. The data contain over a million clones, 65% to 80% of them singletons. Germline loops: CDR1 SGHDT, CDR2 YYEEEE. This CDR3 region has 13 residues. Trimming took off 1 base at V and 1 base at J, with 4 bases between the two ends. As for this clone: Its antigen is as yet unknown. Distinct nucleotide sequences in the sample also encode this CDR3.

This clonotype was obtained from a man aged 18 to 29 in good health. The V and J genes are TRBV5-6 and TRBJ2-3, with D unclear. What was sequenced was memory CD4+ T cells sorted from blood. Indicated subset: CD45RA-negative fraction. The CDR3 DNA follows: TGTGCCAGCAGCTTGCCAGGCACAGATACGCAGTATTTT. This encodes CASSLPGTDTQYF.